These T cell receptor beta chains were read from a single sample in a study of cytomegalovirus exposure and HLA in healthy donors. Clones were sequenced by immunoSEQ multiplex PCR, and TCRdb holds only the in-frame ones, with some missing. The sample includes about 120,000 clones, roughly 74% seen only once; the top ten take under 8.5%. The sample consisted of PBMCs. The receptors here all came from a male donor in good health and CMV-seronegative. The CDR3 runs from the conserved cysteine through the conserved F or W. The D gene is left open where the match is weak. Some rows have no size entry. The others give once, few or many, or a class for an expanded clone.

>TRBV6-6|-|-|TRBJ2-2
CASRHLATNTGELFF
TGTGCCAGCAGGCACCTTGCTACGAACACCGGGGAGCTGTTTTTT
>TRBV4-3|TRBD1|few|TRBJ1-6
CASSQVAQGKSPLHF
TGCGCCAGCAGCCAAGTTGCACAGGGGAAATCACCCCTCCACTTT
>TRBV25-1|-|-|TRBJ2-2
CASMGANTGELFF
TGTGCCAGCATGGGCGCGAACACCGGGGAGCTGTTTTTT
>TRBV6-6|-|few|TRBJ2-7
CASSYVGVAESYEQYF
TGTGCCAGCAGTTACGTCGGGGTAGCGGAGTCCTACGAGCAGTACTTC
>TRBV18|-|-|TRBJ2-1
CASSPLTGPYNEQFF
TGTGCCAGCTCACCACTTACAGGGCCCTACAATGAGCAGTTCTTC
>TRBV7-2|-|-|TRBJ1-6
CASRVSRTSSGPLHF
TGTGCCAGCAGGGTCTCCCGGACCTCCAGCGGACCCCTCCACTTT
>TRBV5-4|TRBD1|-|TRBJ2-7
CASSPGQGDLNEQYF
TGTGCCAGCAGCCCTGGACAGGGGGATCTTAACGAGCAGTACTTC
>TRBV28|-|-|TRBJ2-5
CASSVGQGETQYF
TGTGCCAGCAGTGTGGGACAAGGCGAGACCCAGTACTTC
>TRBV27|-|-|TRBJ1-2
CASSLSAMGGIGYTF
TGTGCCAGCAGTTTATCGGCGATGGGGGGAATTGGCTACACCTTC
>TRBV6-1|TRBD1|-|TRBJ2-7
CASSPGTAYEQYF
TGTGCCAGCAGTCCGGGGACAGCCTACGAGCAGTACTTC
>TRBV7-9|TRBD1|once|TRBJ1-1
CSSSLAGGIGKNTEAFF
TGTTCCAGCAGCTTAGCAGGGGGCATCGGGAAGAACACTGAAGCTTTCTTT
>TRBV4-3|TRBD2|few|TRBJ2-7
CASSQEFEGTSEQYF
TGCGCCAGCAGCCAAGAATTCGAGGGGACTAGCGAGCAGTACTTC
>TRBV6-5|-|-|TRBJ1-5
CASSQGVDQPQHF
TGTGCCAGCAGCCAAGGGGTGGATCAGCCCCAGCATTTT
>TRBV2|-|-|TRBJ1-2
CASSRQALEGYTF
TGTGCCAGCAGTCGACAGGCGCTGGAGGGCTACACCTTC
>TRBV28|TRBD2|-|TRBJ2-7
CASSPGLAAYEQYF
TGTGCCAGCAGTCCGGGACTAGCGGCTTACGAGCAGTACTTC
>TRBV7-8|TRBD1|few|TRBJ1-3
CASSLPGTVGNTIYF
TGTGCCAGCAGCTTACCCGGGACAGTTGGAAACACCATATATTTT
>TRBV5-4|TRBD1|-|TRBJ2-7
CASSTGQGVSYEQYF
TGTGCCAGCAGCACTGGACAGGGGGTGTCCTACGAGCAGTACTTC
>TRBV27|TRBD1|-|TRBJ1-2
CASSFRRMTGANYGYTF
TGTGCCAGCAGTTTCAGACGGATGACAGGGGCGAACTATGGCTACACCTTC
>TRBV5-1|TRBD1|-|TRBJ2-1
CASSLGQGFNEQFF
TGCGCCAGCAGCCTAGGACAGGGTTTCAATGAGCAGTTCTTC
>TRBV4-3|TRBD1|-|TRBJ1-2
CASSLGRTGGNYGYTF
TGCGCCAGCAGCCTGGGGAGGACAGGGGGCAACTATGGCTACACCTTC
>TRBV9|TRBD1|-|TRBJ2-1
CASSVGGTGIRNEQFF
TGTGCCAGCAGCGTAGGGGGGACAGGGATCCGAAATGAGCAGTTCTTC
>TRBV15|TRBD2|-|TRBJ2-3
CATRTSINTDTQYF
TGTGCCACCAGGACTAGCATAAACACAGATACGCAGTATTTT